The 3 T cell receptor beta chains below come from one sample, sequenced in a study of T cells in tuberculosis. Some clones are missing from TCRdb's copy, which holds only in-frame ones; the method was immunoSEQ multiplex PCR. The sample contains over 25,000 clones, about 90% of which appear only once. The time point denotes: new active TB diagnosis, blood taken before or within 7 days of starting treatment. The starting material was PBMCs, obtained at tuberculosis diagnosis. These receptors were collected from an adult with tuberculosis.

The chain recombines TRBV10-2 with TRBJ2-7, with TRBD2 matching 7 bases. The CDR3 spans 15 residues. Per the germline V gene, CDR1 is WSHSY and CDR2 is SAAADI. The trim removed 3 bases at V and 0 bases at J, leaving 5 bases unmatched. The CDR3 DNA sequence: TGCGCCAGCAGTGACTGGGGGAGGGCCTCCTACGAGCAGTACTTC. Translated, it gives CASSDWGRASYEQYF.

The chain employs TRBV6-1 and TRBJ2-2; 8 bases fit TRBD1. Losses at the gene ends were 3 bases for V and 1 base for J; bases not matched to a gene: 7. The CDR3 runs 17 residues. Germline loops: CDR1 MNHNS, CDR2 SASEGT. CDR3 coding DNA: TGTGCCAGCAGTGACGCCTTGGGACAGGTGAACACCGGGGAGCTGTTTTTT. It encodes CASSDALGQVNTGELFF.

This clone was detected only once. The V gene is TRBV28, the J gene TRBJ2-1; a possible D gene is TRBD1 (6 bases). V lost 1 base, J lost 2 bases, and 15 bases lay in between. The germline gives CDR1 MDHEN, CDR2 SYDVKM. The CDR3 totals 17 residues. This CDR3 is CASSLYFAQGPYNEQFF. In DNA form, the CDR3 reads TGTGCCAGCAGTTTATACTTCGCGCAGGGGCCCTACAATGAGCAGTTCTTC. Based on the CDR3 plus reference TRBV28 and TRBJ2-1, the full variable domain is DVKVTQSSRYLVKRTGEKVFLECVQDMDHENMFWYRQDPGLGLRLIYFSYDVKMKEKGDIPEGYSVSREKKERFSLILESASTNQTSMYLCASSLYFAQGPYNEQFFGPGTRLTVL.